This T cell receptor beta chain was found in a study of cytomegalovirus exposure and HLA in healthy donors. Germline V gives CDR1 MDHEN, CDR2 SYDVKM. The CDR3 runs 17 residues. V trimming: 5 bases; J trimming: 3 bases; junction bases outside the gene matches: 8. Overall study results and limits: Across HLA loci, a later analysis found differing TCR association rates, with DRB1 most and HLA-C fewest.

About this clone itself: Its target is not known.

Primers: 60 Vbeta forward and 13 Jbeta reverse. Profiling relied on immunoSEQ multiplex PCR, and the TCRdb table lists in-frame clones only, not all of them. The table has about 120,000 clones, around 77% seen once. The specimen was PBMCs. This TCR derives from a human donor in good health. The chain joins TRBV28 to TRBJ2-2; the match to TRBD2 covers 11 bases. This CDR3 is CASSPISGRAYTGELFF. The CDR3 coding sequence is TGTGCCAGCAGTCCCATTAGCGGGAGGGCCTACACCGGGGAGCTGTTTTTT.